This T cell receptor beta chain was identified in a study of cytomegalovirus exposure and HLA in healthy donors. Study background: T cells numbering about 179 million yielded 90 million to 140 million unique TCR beta sequences in an earlier analysis. Notes on the study in general: Donors belonging to an Asian-associated ancestry cluster reportedly showed fewer N-insertions in productive TCRs than the roughly 680-donor mean, according to what a later analysis found. Later analysis found that TCR beta chains associated with HLA were more clonally expanded than other, equally common chains.

A word on this clone: What it binds is not known.

Germline CDR1 and CDR2: LNHDA and SQIVND (reference sequence). Germline trimming cut 2 bases from V and 7 bases from J; bases unmatched to any gene: 3. The CDR3 totals 13 residues. PCR involved 60 Vbeta and 13 Jbeta primers. The data were produced by immunoSEQ multiplex PCR, yet TCRdb's version contains in-frame clones alone and is incomplete. The sample holds around 120,000 clones, about 80% seen once. The material sequenced was PBMCs. The source is a woman aged 40-49 years in good health and CMV-seronegative. The chain employs TRBV19 and TRBJ1-1; 8 nucleotides match TRBD1. DNA of the CDR3: TGTGCCAGTAGTATACCGGGGACAGGTGAAGCTTTCTTT. Translating gives CASSIPGTGEAFF. Filled out from reference TRBV19 and TRBJ1-1, the complete variable domain reads DGGITQSPKYLFRKEGQNVTLSCEQNLNHDAMYWYRQDPGQGLRLIYYSQIVNDFQKGDIAEGYSVSREKKESFPLTVTSAQKNPTAFYLCASSIPGTGEAFFGQGTRLTVV.